Below, one TCR beta chain is given with its context. The target of this receptor is not known. Base qualities are not at hand, and no much larger clone is one base apart. Trimming at the junction amounts to 3 bases on V and 0 bases on J, and the germline ends lie 8 bases apart. CDR1 and CDR2 (ENHRY, SYGVKD) derive from the germline V gene. Reading from cysteine to phenylalanine, the CDR3 counts 14 amino acids. CDR3 DNA only is kept here, 42 bases in frame from base 1. The immunoSEQ Assay, a bias-controlled multiplex PCR, was used to amplify TCRbeta CDR3 regions from genomic DNA. The source study handled its data this way. Nucleated cell counts per sample were estimated from amplification of reference gene primers within the assay. Sequence reads were collapsed and filtered to measure the absolute abundance of every unique TCRbeta CDR3 rearrangement. For each sample, productive Simpson clonality was calculated by taking the square root of Simpson's diversity index across productive rearrangements. Not all clones reach the TCRdb copy of this immuneACCESS table, which keeps in-frame sequences only. Checked studies attribute under half of the gap to unresolved V genes and leave the rest unexplained. V, J and clone size are taken as reported in that table, and D and trimming were inferred from the DNA itself. The sample contains 160,000 or so clones, about 90% of them found a single time. 4% of the sample comes from the top ten.

The data were obtained in a study of blood T cell repertoires in COVID-19 (TCRdb year 2020). Regarding the research as a whole: The collaborator samples originated in the United States, Italy and Spain and spanned the acute and convalescent phases of COVID-19. The material from the prospective study consisted of cDNA or gDNA derived from T cells, B-cell-depleted T cells, or PBMCs. Deeply sampled blood TCRbeta repertoires from subjects exposed to, actively infected with, or recovered from COVID-19 were included in the dataset. A freely available public database, intended as a resource for researchers studying the immune response to SARS-CoV-2, is where the repertoires were released. Samples came from the ongoing ImmuneRACE study (first 160 participants) plus 1,254 subjects from 6 global collaborators. Nearly every sample came with metadata listing a de-identified subject ID, COVID-19 status, age in years and sex. Where HLA class I and class II types were available, the types were taken from metadata supplied by the sample provider, not from assay-based typing.

Each collaborating institution followed its own protocols to collect whole blood in K2EDTA tubes. For TCRbeta analysis, collaborator samples were shipped as frozen whole blood, as isolated PBMCs, or as DNA extracted from either sample type. Beyond this particular receptor, the publication reports: How much clinical and demographic metadata was included differed by source and by participant, and the metadata was provided uncurated.

The sample was peripheral blood. The TCR was taken from a woman in her 70s with acute or convalescent COVID-19. The chain uses TRBV10-3 and TRBJ1-1, and perhaps TRBD1 as D gene, on 5 matching bases. This receptor carries the CDR3 CAISERGLNTEAFF. The nucleotide sequence is TGTGCCATCAGTGAAAGGGGTCTGAACACTGAAGCTTTCTTT.